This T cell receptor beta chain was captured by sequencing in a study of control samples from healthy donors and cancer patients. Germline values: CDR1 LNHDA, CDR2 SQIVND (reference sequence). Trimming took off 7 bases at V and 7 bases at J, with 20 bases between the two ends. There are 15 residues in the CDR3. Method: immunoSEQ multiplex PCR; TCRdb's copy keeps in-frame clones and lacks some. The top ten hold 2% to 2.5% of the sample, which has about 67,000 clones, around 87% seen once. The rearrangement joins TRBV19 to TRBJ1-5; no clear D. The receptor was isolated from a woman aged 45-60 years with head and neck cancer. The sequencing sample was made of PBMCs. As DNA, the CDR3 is TGTGCCAGTACAGTTTATTTTCGGGGAGACCAGCCCCAGCATTTT. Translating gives CASTVYFRGDQPQHF.